Presented here are 2 T cell receptor beta chains from one specimen sequenced in a study of long-term antiretroviral therapy in people with HIV. Survey-level immunoSEQ v3.0 assays were run. Sequenced by immunoSEQ multiplex PCR; TCRdb stores in-frame clones only, minus some. This sample carries 20,000 to 25,000 clones, about 80% of them seen once, and the ten largest clones take approximately 10%. The sample in question was unsorted PBMCs, obtained 1.1 years before starting antiretroviral therapy. These receptors all come from a woman between 35 and 50 years old with HIV.

This clone was detected a few times. The V call is TRBV2, the J call TRBJ2-7; possibly TRBD2 for D (5 bases). Germline loops: CDR1 SNHLY, CDR2 FYNNEI. The CDR3 extends over 13 amino acids. The ends were cut back, 3 bases at V and 5 bases at J, with 11 bases in the middle. This chain's CDR3 is CASSDGDSHEQYF. CDR3 bases: TGTGCCAGCAGTGACGGGGATTCCCACGAGCAGTACTTC.

V usage is TRBV18 and J usage is TRBJ1-2; 7 bases match TRBD1. V trimming: 3 bases; J trimming: 5 bases; junction bases outside the gene matches: 9. The V gene's germline CDR1 is KGHSH and CDR2 LQKENI. There are 15 residues in the CDR3. The CDR3 protein is CASSPTRDSWYGYTF. The CDR3 DNA follows: TGTGCCAGCTCACCGACTCGGGACAGCTGGTATGGCTACACCTTC.